The clone carrying this TCR beta chain was picked up a small number of times. The antigen is undetermined. TCRdb's copy holds only in-frame clones and misses some; the assay was immunoSEQ multiplex PCR. The sample yields approximately 40,000 clones, around 79% seen once. These data originate in a study of PD-1 blockade in mismatch repair-deficient tumors. All patients were mismatch repair deficient, assessed by either PCR or immunohistochemistry. Three pembrolizumab responders had their TCRs sequenced. Regarding the study as a whole: Tumor-resident clones, often undetectable pretreatment in blood, expanded then contracted after pembrolizumab.

V lost 1 base to trimming and J lost 5 bases; unmatched junction nucleotides: 3. CDR3 length: 15 amino acids. Germline lookup yields CDR1 LGHNA and CDR2 YNFKEQ. The sequence came from an adult with mismatch repair-deficient cancer. V usage is TRBV4-2 and J usage is TRBJ2-7; 12 bases align to TRBD2. Material: peripheral blood, obtained 4 weeks after starting pembrolizumab. The CDR3 sequence is CASSQGLAGGHEQYF. The DNA of the CDR3 is TGTGCCAGCAGCCAAGGTCTAGCGGGAGGGCACGAGCAGTACTTC.